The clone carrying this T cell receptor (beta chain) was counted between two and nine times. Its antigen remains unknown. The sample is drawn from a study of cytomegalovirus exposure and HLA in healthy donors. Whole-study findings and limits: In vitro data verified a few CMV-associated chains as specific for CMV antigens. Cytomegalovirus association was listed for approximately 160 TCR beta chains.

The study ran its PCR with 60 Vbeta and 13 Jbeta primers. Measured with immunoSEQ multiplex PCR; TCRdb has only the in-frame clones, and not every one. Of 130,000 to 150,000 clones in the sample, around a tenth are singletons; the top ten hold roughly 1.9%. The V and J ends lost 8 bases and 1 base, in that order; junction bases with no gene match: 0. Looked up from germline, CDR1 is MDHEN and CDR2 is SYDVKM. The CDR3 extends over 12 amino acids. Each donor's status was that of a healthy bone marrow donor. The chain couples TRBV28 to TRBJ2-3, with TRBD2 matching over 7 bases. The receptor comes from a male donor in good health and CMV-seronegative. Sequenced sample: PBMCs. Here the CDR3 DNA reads TGTGCCAGCGGACTAGGCACAGATACGCAGTATTTT. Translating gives CASGLGTDTQYF. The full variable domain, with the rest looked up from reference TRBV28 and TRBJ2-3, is DVKVTQSSRYLVKRTGEKVFLECVQDMDHENMFWYRQDPGLGLRLIYFSYDVKMKEKGDIPEGYSVSREKKERFSLILESASTNQTSMYLCASGLGTDTQYFGPGTRLTVL.